Described below is a single TCR beta chain sequence and its context. Its antigen is unknown. Sequenced by immunoSEQ multiplex PCR; TCRdb stores in-frame clones only, minus some. The profile shows approximately 70,000 clones, approximately 85% of them singletons. This sample was included in a study of OX40 agonist ivuxolimab in advanced cancers. For the study at large: In this cohort, patients received ivuxolimab, an agonistic anti-OX40 (CD134) antibody. The study enrolled dose-escalation patients with hepatocellular carcinoma, melanoma, renal cell or head and neck cancer.

Study outcomes and limitations: CD8+ T cells were the subset that, on average, had more expanded clones than CD4+.

With 0 bases removed from V and 3 bases from J, the gap between germline ends came to 9 bases. CDR1 is SGHRS, CDR2 YFSETQ, per germline. This CDR3 comprises 15 residues. This receptor was obtained from an adult with an advanced solid tumor such as melanoma, head and neck, liver or kidney cancer. The input for sequencing was CD4+ or CD8+ T cells sorted from blood, taken in a trial of the OX40 agonist ivuxolimab. This sequence joins TRBV5-1 and TRBJ1-4, with a possible D match to TRBD1 (5 bases). CDR3 amino acids: CASSLGGTPNEKLFF. In nucleotides, the CDR3 is TGCGCCAGCAGCTTGGGGGGGACCCCTAATGAAAAACTGTTTTTT.